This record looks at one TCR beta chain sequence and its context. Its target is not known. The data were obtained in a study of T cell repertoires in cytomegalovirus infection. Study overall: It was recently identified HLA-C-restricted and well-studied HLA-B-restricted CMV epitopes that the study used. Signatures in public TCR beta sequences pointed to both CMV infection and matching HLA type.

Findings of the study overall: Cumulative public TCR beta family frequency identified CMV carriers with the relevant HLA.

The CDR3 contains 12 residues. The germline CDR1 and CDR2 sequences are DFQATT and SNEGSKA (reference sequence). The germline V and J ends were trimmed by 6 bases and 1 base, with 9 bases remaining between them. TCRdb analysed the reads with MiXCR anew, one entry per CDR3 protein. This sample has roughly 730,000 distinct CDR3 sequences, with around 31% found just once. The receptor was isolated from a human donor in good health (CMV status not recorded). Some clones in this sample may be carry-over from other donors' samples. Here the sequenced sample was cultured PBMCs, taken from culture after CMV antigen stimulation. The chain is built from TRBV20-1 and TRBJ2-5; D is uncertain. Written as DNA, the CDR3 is TGCAGTGCCCTCGAATTCCAAGAGACCCAGTACTTC. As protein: CSALEFQETQYF.